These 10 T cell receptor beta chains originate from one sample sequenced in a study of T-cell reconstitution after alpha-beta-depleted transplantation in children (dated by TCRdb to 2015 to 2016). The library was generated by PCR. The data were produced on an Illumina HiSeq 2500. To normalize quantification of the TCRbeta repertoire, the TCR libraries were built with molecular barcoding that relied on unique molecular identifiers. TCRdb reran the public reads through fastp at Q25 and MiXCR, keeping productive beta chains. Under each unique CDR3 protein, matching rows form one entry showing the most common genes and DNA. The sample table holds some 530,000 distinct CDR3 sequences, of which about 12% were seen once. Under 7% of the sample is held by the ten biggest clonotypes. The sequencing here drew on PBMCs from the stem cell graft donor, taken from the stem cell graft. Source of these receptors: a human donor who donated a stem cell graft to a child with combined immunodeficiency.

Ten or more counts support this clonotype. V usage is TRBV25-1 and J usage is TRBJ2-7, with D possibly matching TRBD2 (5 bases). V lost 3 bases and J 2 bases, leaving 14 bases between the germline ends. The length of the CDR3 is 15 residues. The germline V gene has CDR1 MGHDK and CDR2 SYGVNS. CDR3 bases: TGTGCCAGCAGTGAGGGTAGCGACTACGCCTACGAGCAGTACTTC. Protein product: CASSEGSDYAYEQYF.

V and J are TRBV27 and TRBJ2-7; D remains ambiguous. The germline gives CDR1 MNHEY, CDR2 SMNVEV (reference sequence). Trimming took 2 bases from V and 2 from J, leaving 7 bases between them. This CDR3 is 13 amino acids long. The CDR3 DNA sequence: TGTGCCAGCAGTTTAAGGGTCGCCTACGAGCAGTACTTC. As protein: CASSLRVAYEQYF.

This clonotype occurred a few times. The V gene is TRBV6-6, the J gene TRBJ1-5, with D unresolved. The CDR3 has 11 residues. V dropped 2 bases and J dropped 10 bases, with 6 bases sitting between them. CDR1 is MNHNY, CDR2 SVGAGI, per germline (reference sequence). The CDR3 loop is CASSYEGPQHF. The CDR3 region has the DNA TGTGCCAGCAGTTACGAGGGCCCCCAGCATTTT.

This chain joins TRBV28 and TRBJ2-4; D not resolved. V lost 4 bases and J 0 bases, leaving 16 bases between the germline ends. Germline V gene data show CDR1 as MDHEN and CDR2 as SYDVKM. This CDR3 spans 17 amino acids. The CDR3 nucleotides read TGTGCCAGCAGTTCGTTGGTAATTAGAGTAGCCAAAAACATTCAGTACTTC. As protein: CASSSLVIRVAKNIQYF.

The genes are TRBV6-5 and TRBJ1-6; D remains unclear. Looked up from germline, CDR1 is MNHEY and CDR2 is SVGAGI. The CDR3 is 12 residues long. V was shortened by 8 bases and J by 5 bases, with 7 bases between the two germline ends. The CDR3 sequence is CASAGNNSPLHF. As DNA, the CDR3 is TGTGCCAGCGCCGGAAATAATTCACCCCTCCACTTT.

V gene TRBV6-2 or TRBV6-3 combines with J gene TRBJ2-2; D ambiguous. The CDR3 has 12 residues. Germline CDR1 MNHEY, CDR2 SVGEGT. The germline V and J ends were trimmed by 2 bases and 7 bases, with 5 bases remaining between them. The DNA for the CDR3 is TGTGCCAGCAGTTACCCGGTCGGGGAGCTGTTTTTT. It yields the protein CASSYPVGELFF.

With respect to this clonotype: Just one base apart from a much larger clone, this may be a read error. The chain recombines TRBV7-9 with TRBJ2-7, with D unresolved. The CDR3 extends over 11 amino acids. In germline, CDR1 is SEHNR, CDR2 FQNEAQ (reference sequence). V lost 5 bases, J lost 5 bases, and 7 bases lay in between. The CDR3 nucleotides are TGTGCCAGCAGCCCCATCCACGAGCAGTACTTC. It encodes CASSPIHEQYF.

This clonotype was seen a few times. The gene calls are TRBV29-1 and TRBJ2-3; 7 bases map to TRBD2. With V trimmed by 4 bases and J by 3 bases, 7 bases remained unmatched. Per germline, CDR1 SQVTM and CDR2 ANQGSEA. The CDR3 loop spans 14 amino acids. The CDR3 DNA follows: TGCAGCGTTGGAGGGAGGGCCGGGACAGATACGCAGTATTTT. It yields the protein CSVGGRAGTDTQYF.

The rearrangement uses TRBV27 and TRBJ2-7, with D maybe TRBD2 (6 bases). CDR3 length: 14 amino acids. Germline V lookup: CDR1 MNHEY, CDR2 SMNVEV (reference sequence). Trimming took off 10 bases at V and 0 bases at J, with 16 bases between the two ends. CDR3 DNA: TGTGCCACAAGCTGGGGGGTCCACTCCTACGAGCAGTACTTC. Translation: CATSWGVHSYEQYF.

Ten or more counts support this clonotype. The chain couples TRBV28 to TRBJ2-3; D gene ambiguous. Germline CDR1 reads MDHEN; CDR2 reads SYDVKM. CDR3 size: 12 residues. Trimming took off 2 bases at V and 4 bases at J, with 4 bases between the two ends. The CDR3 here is CASSLSSDTQYF. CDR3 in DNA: TGTGCCAGCAGTTTAAGTTCAGATACGCAGTATTTT.